Listed here are 12 T cell receptor beta chains from one sample, sequenced in a study of siplizumab effects on memory and regulatory T cells. The data were produced by immunoSEQ multiplex PCR, yet TCRdb's version contains in-frame clones alone and is incomplete. The sample holds roughly 110,000 clones, just over 90% seen once. Material for sequencing was non-Treg CD4+ T cells sorted from blood. These receptors were collected from a human donor in good health.

V gene TRBV29-1 combines with J gene TRBJ1-2; unclear D gene. In germline, CDR1 is SQVTM, CDR2 ANQGSEA. V was shortened by 4 bases and J by 0 bases, with 9 bases between the two germline ends. This CDR3 has 13 residues. CDR3 sequence: CSVVINPNYGYTF. The CDR3 bases are TGCAGCGTTGTTATTAATCCTAACTATGGCTACACCTTC.

V usage is TRBV25-1 and J usage is TRBJ2-1; D not resolved. V dropped 3 bases and J dropped 9 bases, with 6 bases sitting between them. Per the germline V gene, CDR1 is MGHDK and CDR2 is SYGVNS. This CDR3 is 11 amino acids long. The CDR3 sequence is CASSDWPEQFF. The CDR3 DNA follows: TGTGCCAGCAGTGATTGGCCTGAGCAGTTCTTC. Variable domain in full (rest from reference TRBV25-1 and TRBJ2-1): EADIYQTPRYLVIGTGKKITLECSQTMGHDKMYWYQQDPGMELHLIHYSYGVNSTEKGDLSSESTVSRIRTEHFPLTLESARPSHTSQYLCASSDWPEQFFGPGTRLTVL.

In its sample, this clone was seen once. The chain combines TRBV25-1 with TRBJ2-7, with 9 bases aligning to TRBD1. V shed 1 base, J shed 1 base, and the junction held 5 bases outside the gene matches. Germline V lookup: CDR1 MGHDK, CDR2 SYGVNS. The CDR3 runs to 16 residues. CDR3 protein: CASSESRDRVSYEQYF. CDR3 DNA: TGTGCCAGCAGTGAATCTCGGGACAGGGTTTCCTACGAGCAGTACTTC.

For the CDR3, the DNA is TGTGCCAGCAGCTTGTCGGGGCGGGGTAACCCTTACAATGAGCAGTTCTTC. Residues: CASSLSGRGNPYNEQFF. The chain is built from TRBV5-6 and TRBJ2-1; maybe TRBD2 (6 bases). CDR1 and CDR2 from the germline V gene are SGHDT and YYEEEE. This CDR3 spans 17 amino acids. V dropped 1 base and J dropped 4 bases, with 18 bases sitting between them.

The rearrangement uses TRBV19 and TRBJ2-2; 8 nucleotides match TRBD2. The junction had 10 bases not matched to a gene; V was cut back by 5 bases and J by 2 bases. The CDR3 has 17 amino acids. CDR1 is LNHDA and CDR2 is SQIVND in the germline V gene (reference sequence). The CDR3 region is CASSRNSGAFNTGELFF. For the CDR3, the DNA is TGTGCCAGTAGTCGAAATAGCGGGGCGTTTAACACCGGGGAGCTGTTTTTT.

V and J are TRBV6-5 and TRBJ2-7; 8 bases are a match to TRBD2. The CDR3 is 16 amino acids. The germline CDR1 and CDR2 sequences are MNHEY and SVGAGI. The ends lost 0 bases at V and 2 bases at J; junction bases unmatched: 6. The CDR3 DNA reads as TGTGCCAGCAGTTACTCGACAGGCGGGGGGACCTACGAGCAGTACTTC. Translating gives CASSYSTGGGTYEQYF.

The V and J genes are TRBV11-2 and TRBJ2-1; 8 bases line up with TRBD2. The CDR3 has 16 residues. CDR1 SGHAT and CDR2 FQNNGV come from the germline V gene. V was pared by 5 bases and J by 4 bases, with 10 bases of the junction left unmatched. The CDR3 sequence: CASSHQGAGGYNEQFF. The CDR3 DNA follows: TGTGCCAGCAGCCACCAAGGGGCGGGGGGTTACAATGAGCAGTTCTTC.

This chain joins TRBV15 and TRBJ2-2; 14 nucleotides match TRBD2. The length of the CDR3 is 17 residues. The trim removed 3 bases at V and 6 bases at J, leaving 6 bases unmatched. Looked up from germline, CDR1 is LNHNV and CDR2 is YYDKDF (reference sequence). The CDR3 is CATSSNLGLAGAGELFF. CDR3 DNA: TGTGCCACCAGCAGCAACTTGGGACTAGCGGGGGCCGGGGAGCTGTTTTTT.

The chain joins TRBV6-5 to TRBJ1-4; D is ambiguous. This CDR3 is 15 amino acids long. In germline, CDR1 is MNHEY, CDR2 SVGAGI. V lost 4 bases to trimming and J lost 6 bases, with 15 bases between them. The CDR3 protein is CASSWGHQRYEKLFF. The CDR3 region has the DNA TGTGCCAGCAGTTGGGGTCACCAAAGATATGAAAAACTGTTTTTT.

This chain joins TRBV12-1 and TRBJ2-2; TRBD1 is taken as the D call from the table, unchecked against the DNA. TRBV12-1 represents a pseudogene. CDR3 length equals 16 residues. The CDR3 bases are TGTGCCAGCAGTCTCGGCCGGGGACAGGGGGCCGGGGAGCTGTTTTTT. Amino acid sequence: CASSLGRGQGAGELFF.

This chain uses TRBV29-1 with TRBJ1-2; 7 nucleotides match TRBD1. Germline V lookup: CDR1 SQVTM, CDR2 ANQGSEA. V shed 3 bases, J shed 3 bases, and the junction held 7 bases outside the gene matches. The CDR3 length is 14 residues. CDR3 in DNA: TGCAGCGTTGAGAGGGTGCAGGGGGACTATGGCTACACCTTC. Translating it yields CSVERVQGDYGYTF.

For the CDR3, the DNA is TGTGCCAGCAGCCGGACGGGGGGCACTGAAGCTTTCTTT. This encodes CASSRTGGTEAFF. The chain couples TRBV7-7 to TRBJ1-1, with a possible D match to TRBD1 (5 bases). The CDR3 totals 13 residues. The V gene lost 5 bases and the J gene lost 4 bases, with 11 bases spanning the gap. Germline assignment: CDR1 SSHAT and CDR2 FNYEAQ (reference sequence).